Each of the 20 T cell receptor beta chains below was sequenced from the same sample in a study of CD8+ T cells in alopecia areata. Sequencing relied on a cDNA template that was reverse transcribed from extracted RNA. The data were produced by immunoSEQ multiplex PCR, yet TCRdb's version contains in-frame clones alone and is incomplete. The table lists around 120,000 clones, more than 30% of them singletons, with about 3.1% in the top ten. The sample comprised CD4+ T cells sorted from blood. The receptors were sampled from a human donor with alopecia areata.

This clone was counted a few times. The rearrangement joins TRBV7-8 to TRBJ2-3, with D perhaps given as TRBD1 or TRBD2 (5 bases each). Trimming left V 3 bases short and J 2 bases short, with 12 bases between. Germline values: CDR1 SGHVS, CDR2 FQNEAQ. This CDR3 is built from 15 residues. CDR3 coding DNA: TGTGCCAGCAGCTTCATAAGAGGGGACACAGATACGCAGTATTTT. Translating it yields CASSFIRGDTDTQYF.

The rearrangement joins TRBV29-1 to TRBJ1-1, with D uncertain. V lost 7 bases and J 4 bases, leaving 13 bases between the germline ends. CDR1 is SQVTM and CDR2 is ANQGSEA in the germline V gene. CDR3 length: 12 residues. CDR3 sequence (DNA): TGCAGCGCGACGGGTTTCGGCACTGAAGCTTTCTTT. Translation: CSATGFGTEAFF.

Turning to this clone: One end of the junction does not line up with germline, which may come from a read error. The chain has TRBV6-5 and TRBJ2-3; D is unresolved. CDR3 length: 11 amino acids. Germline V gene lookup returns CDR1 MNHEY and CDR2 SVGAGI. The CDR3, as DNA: TGTGCCAGCAGATACTTGGATACGCAGTATTTT. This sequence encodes CASRYLDTQYF.

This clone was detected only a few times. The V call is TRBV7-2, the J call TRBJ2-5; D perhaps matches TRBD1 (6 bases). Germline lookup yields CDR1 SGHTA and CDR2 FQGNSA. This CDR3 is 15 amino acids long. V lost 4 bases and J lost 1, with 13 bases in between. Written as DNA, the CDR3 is TGTGCCAGCAGCTCCTCAGGGGAGTTCCAAGAGACCCAGTACTTC. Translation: CASSSSGEFQETQYF.

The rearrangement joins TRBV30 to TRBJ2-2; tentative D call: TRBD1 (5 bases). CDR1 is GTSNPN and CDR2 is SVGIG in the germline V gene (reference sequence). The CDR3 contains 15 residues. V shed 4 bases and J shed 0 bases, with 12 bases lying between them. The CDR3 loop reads CAWKGLGTNTGELFF. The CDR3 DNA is TGTGCCTGGAAGGGGCTAGGGACGAACACCGGGGAGCTGTTTTTT.

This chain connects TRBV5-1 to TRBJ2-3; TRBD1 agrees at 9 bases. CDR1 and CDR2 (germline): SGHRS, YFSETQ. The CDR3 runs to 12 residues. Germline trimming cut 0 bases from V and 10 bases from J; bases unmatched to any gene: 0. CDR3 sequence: CASSLGTGAQYF. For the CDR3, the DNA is TGCGCCAGCAGCTTGGGGACAGGGGCGCAGTATTTT.

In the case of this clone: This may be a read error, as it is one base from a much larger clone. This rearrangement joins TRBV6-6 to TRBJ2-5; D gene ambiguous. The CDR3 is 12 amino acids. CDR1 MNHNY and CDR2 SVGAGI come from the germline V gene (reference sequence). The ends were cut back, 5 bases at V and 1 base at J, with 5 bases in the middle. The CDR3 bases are TGTGCCAGCAGTCGATTCCAAGAGACCCAGTACTTC. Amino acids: CASSRFQETQYF.

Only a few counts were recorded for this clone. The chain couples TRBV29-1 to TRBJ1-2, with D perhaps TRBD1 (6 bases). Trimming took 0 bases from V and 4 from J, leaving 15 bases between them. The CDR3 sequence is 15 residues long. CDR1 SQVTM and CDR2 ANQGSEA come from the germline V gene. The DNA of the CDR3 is TGCAGCGTTGAAGAGGGGGCAGGCCTGACCTATGGCTACACCTTC. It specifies CSVEEGAGLTYGYTF.

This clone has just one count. CDR3: CAWSVGLGGEAFF. The CDR3 region has the DNA TGTGCCTGGAGTGTGGGCCTCGGCGGGGAAGCTTTCTTT. The V gene is TRBV30, the J gene TRBJ1-1; unclear D gene. The CDR3 is made up of 13 amino acids. Per germline, CDR1 GTSNPN and CDR2 SVGIG (reference sequence). Trimming removed 0 bases at V and 8 bases at J, with 13 bases between.

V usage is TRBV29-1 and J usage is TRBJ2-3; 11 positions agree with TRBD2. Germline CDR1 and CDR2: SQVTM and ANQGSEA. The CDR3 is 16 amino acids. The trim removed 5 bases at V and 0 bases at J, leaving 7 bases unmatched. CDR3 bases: TGCAGCGTTATGACCGGGACTAGCGGTAGCACAGATACGCAGTATTTT. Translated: CSVMTGTSGSTDTQYF.

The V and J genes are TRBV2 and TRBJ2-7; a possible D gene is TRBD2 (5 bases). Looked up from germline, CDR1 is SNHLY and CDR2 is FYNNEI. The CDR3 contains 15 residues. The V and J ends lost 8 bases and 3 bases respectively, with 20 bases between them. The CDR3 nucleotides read TGTGCCAGCTCTCCGGATCGAGGGATAAACTACGAGCAGTACTTC. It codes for CASSPDRGINYEQYF.

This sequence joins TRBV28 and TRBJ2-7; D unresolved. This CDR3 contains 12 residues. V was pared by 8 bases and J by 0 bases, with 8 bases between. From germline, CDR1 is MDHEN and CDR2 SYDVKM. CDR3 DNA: TGTGCCAGCGAGGCCGGCTCCTACGAGCAGTACTTC. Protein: CASEAGSYEQYF.

The CDR3 here is CASSLQGDTQYF. Written as DNA, the CDR3 is TGCGCCAGCTCCCTTCAGGGGGATACGCAGTATTTT. This chain uses TRBV4-3 with TRBJ2-3, with a tentative D call TRBD1 (6 bases). This CDR3 comprises 12 residues. V dropped 8 bases and J dropped 6 bases, with 12 bases sitting between them. Germline CDR1 reads LGHNA; CDR2 reads YSLEER.

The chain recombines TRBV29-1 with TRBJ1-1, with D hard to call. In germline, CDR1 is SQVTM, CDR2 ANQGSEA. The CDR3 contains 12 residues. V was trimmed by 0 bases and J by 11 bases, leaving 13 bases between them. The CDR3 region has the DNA TGCAGCGTTGAAGATGATGGGGAGCAGGCTTTCTTT. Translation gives CSVEDDGEQAFF.

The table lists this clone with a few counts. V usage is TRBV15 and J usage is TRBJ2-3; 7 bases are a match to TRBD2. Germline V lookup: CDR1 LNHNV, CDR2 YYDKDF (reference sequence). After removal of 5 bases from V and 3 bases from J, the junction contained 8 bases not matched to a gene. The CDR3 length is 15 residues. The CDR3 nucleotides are TGTGCCACCAGCGGTTCTAGCGGTCGGACAGATACGCAGTATTTT. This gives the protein CATSGSSGRTDTQYF.

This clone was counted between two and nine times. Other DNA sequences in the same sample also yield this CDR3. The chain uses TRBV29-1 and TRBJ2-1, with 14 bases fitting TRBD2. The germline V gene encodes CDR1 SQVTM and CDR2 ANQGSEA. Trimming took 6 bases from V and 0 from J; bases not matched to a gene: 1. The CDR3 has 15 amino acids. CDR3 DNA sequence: TGCAGCGTCGGGACTAGCGGGAGCTCCTACAATGAGCAGTTCTTC. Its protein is CSVGTSGSSYNEQFF.

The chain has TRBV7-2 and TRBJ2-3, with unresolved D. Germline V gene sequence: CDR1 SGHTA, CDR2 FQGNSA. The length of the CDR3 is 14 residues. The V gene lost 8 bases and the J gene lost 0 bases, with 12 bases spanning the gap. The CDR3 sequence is CASGTLTSTDTQYF. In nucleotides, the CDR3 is TGTGCCAGCGGCACATTGACTAGCACAGATACGCAGTATTTT.

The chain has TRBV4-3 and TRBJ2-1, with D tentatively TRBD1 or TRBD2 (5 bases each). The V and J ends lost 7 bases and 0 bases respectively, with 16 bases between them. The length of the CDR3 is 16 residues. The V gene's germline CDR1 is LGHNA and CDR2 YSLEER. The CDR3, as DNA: TGCGCCAGCACCCTCACTGGGGGTAGCTCCTACAATGAGCAGTTCTTC. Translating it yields CASTLTGGSSYNEQFF.

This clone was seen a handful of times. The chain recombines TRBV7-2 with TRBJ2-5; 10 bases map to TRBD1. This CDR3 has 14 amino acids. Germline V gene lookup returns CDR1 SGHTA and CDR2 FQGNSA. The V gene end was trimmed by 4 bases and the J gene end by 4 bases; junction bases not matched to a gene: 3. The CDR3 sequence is CASSSGQGGETQYF. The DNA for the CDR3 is TGTGCCAGCAGCTCCGGACAGGGGGGAGAGACCCAGTACTTC.

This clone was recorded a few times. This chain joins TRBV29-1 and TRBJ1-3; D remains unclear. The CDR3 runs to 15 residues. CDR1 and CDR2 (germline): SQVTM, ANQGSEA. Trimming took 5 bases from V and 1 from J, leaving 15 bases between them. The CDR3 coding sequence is TGCAGCGTTCAAACCCAATATAGGTCTGGAAACACCATATATTTT. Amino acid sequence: CSVQTQYRSGNTIYF.